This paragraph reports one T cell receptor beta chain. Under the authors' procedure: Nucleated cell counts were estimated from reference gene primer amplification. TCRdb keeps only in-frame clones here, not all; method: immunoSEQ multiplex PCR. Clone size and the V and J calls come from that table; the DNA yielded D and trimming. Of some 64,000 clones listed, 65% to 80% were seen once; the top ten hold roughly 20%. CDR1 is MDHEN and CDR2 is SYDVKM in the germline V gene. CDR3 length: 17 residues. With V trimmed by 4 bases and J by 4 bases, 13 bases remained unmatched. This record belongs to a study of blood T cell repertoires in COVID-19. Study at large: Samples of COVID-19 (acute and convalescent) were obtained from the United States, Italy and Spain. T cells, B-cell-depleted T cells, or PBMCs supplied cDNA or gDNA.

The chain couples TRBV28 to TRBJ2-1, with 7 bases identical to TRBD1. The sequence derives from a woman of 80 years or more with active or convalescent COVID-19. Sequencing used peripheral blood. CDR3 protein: CASSSSDRFGGYNEQFF. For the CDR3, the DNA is TGTGCCAGCAGTTCCTCGGACAGGTTCGGCGGGTACAATGAGCAGTTCTTC.